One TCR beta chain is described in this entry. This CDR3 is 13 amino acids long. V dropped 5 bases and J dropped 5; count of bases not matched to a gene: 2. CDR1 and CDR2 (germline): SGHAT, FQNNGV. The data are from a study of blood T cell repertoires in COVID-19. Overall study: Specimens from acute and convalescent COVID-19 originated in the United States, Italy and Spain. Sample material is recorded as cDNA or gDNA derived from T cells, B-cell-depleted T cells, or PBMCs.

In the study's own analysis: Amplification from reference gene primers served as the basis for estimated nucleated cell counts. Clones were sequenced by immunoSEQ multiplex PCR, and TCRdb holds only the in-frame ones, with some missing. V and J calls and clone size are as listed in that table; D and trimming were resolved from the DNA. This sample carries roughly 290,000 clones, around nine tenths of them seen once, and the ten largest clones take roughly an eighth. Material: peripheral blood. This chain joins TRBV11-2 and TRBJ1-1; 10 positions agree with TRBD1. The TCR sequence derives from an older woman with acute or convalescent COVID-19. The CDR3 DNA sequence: TGTGCCAGCAGCGGACAGGGGGGGACTGAAGCTTTCTTT. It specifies CASSGQGGTEAFF.